This TCR beta chain was found in a study of blood T cell repertoires in COVID-19. In the study overall: Spain, Italy and the United States supplied samples that represented acute and convalescent COVID-19. T cells, B-cell-depleted T cells, or PBMCs provided the cDNA or gDNA that served as material.

Per the authors' pipeline: Quantification of nucleated cells was approximated via reference gene primer amplification. The repertoire was sequenced with immunoSEQ multiplex PCR; TCRdb's copy has only in-frame clones and lacks some. V and J calls and clone size are copied from that table; D and trimming were computed from the DNA. The sample includes approximately 80,000 clones, around 89% of them seen just once. From germline, CDR1 is SGDLS and CDR2 YYNGEE. With V trimmed by 3 bases and J by 5 bases, 10 bases remained unmatched. The CDR3 sequence is 16 residues long. This TCR was recovered from a woman aged 80 or over with acute or convalescent COVID-19. The chain combines TRBV9 with TRBJ1-4; 7 positions agree with TRBD1. Source material: peripheral blood. The CDR3 sequence: CASSAADRARNEKLFF. Here the CDR3 DNA reads TGTGCCAGCAGCGCAGCCGACAGGGCCCGCAATGAAAAACTGTTTTTT.